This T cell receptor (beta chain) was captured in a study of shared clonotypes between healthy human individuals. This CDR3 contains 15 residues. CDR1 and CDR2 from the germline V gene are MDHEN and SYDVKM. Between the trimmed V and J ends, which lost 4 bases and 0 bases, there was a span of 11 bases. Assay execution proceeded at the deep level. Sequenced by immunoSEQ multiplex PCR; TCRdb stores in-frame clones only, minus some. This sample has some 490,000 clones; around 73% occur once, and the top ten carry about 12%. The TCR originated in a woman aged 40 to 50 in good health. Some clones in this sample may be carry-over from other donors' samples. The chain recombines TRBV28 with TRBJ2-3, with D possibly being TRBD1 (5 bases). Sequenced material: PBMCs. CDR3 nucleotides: TGTGCCAGCAGTTATAGGACACCCAGCACAGATACGCAGTATTTT. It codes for CASSYRTPSTDTQYF.